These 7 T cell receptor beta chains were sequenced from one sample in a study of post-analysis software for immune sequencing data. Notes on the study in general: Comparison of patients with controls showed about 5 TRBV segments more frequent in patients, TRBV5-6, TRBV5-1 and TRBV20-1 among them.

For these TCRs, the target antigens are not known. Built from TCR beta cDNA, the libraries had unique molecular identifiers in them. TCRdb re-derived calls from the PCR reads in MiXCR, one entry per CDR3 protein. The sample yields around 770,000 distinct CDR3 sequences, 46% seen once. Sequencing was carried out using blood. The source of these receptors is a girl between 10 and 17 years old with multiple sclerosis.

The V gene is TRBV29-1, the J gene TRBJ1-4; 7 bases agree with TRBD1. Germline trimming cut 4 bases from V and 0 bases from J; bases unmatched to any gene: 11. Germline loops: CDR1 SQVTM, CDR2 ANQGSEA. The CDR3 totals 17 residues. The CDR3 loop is CSVANYRGKSTNEKLFF. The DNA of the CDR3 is TGCAGCGTTGCCAACTACAGGGGAAAGTCAACTAATGAAAAACTGTTTTTT.

CDR3 in amino acids: CASSVWTGGSLVKNIQYF. CDR3 in DNA: TGTGCCAGCAGTGTCTGGACAGGGGGGTCTCTAGTCAAAAACATTCAGTACTTC. The rearrangement links TRBV2 to TRBJ2-4; 10 bases agree with TRBD1. With V trimmed by 4 bases and J by 3 bases, 12 bases remained unmatched. The CDR3 runs 18 residues. Germline values: CDR1 SNHLY, CDR2 FYNNEI. The variable domain in full, completed from reference TRBV2 and TRBJ2-4, reads EPEVTQTPSHQVTQMGQEVILRCVPISNHLYFYWYRQILGQKVEFLVSFYNNEISEKSEIFDDQFSVERPDGSNFTLKIRSTKLEDSAMYFCASSVWTGGSLVKNIQYFGAGTRLSVL.

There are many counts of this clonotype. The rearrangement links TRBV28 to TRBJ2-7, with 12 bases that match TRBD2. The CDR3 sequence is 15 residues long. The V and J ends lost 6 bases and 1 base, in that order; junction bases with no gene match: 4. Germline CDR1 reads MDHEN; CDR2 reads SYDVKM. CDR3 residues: CASSRLAGESYEQYF. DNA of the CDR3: TGTGCCAGCAGCAGACTAGCGGGAGAGTCCTACGAGCAGTACTTC.

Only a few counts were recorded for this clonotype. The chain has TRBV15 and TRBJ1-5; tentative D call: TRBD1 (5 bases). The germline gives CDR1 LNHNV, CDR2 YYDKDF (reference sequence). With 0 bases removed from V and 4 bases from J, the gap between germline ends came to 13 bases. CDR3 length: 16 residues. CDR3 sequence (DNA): TGTGCCACCAGCAGAGATGGGGGAGTACGGAATCAGCCCCAGCATTTT. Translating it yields CATSRDGGVRNQPQHF.

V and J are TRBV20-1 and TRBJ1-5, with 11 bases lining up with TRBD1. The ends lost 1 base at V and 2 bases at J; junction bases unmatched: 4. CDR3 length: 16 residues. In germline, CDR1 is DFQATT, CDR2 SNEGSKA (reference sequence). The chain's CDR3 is CSARAGTGGGNQPQHF. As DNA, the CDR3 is TGCAGTGCTAGAGCCGGGACAGGGGGTGGCAATCAGCCCCAGCATTTT.

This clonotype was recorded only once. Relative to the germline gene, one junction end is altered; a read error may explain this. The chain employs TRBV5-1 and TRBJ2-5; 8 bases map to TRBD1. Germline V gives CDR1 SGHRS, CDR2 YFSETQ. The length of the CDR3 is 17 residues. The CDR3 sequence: CASNLTGALAPQETQYF. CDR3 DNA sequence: TGCGCCAGCAACTTGACAGGGGCCCTCGCCCCTCAAGAGACCCAGTACTTC. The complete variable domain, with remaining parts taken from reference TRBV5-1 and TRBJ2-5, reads KAGVTQTPRYLIKTRGQQVTLSCSPISGHRSVSWYQQTPGQGLQFLFEYFSETQRNKGNFPGRFSGRQFSNSRSEMNVSTLELGDSALYLCASNLTGALAPQETQYFGPGTRLLVL.

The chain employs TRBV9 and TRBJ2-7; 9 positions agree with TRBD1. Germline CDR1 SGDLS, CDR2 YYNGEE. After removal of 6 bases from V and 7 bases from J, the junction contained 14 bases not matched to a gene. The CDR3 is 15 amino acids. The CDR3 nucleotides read TGTGCCAGCACCTCAGGGACAGGGAGGGGCAATGAGCAGTACTTC. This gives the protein CASTSGTGRGNEQYF.